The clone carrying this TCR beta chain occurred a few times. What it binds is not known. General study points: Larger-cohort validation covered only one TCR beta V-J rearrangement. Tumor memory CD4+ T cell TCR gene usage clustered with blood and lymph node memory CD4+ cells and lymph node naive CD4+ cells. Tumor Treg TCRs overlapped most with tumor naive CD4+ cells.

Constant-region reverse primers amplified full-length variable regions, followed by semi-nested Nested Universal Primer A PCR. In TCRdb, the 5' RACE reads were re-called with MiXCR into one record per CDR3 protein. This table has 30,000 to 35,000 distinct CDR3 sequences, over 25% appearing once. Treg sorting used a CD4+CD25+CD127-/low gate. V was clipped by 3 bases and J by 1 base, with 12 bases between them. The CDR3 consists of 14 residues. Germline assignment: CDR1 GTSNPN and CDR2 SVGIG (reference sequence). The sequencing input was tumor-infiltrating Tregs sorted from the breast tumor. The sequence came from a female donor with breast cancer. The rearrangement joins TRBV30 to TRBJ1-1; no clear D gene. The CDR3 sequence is CAWRNGLRNTEAFF. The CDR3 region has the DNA TGTGCCTGGAGAAACGGGCTTCGGAACACTGAAGCTTTCTTT.